A selection of T cell receptor beta chains follows, all from one sample in a study of blood T cell repertoires in COVID-19. The repertoire was sequenced with immunoSEQ multiplex PCR; TCRdb's copy has only in-frame clones and lacks some. The sample has 150,000 or so clones, around 90% seen once. The sample comprised peripheral blood. These receptors came from a man aged 55 to 70 with COVID-19, enrolled during active disease. The CDR3 runs from the conserved cysteine through the conserved F or W. A D gene is named only where the DNA matches it firmly. Some rows have no size entry. The others give once, few or many, or a class for an expanded clone.

abundance: -
v_gene: TRBV6-5
d_gene: -
j_gene: TRBJ1-5
CDR3nt: TGTGCCAGCAACACCATCAATCAGCCCCAGCATTTT
CDR3aa: CASNTINQPQHF

abundance: -
v_gene: TRBV28
d_gene: -
j_gene: TRBJ1-2
CDR3nt: TGTGCCAGCAGCCCTGGACTAGGCTATGGCTACACCTTC
CDR3aa: CASSPGLGYGYTF

abundance: -
v_gene: TRBV11-3
d_gene: TRBD1
j_gene: TRBJ2-2
CDR3nt: TGTGCCAGCACCCAACAGGGGAGAAACACCGGGGAGCTGTTTTTT
CDR3aa: CASTQQGRNTGELFF

abundance: -
v_gene: TRBV10-3
d_gene: -
j_gene: TRBJ1-2
CDR3nt: TGTGCCATCAGTGAAGACAGTAACTATGGCTACACCTTC
CDR3aa: CAISEDSNYGYTF

abundance: once
v_gene: TRBV3-1/TRBV3-2
d_gene: TRBD1
j_gene: TRBJ1-1
CDR3nt: TGTGCCAGCAGCCCGTCGGACAGGGACACTGAAGCTTTCTTT
CDR3aa: CASSPSDRDTEAFF

abundance: -
v_gene: TRBV7-3
d_gene: -
j_gene: TRBJ1-1
CDR3nt: TGTGCCAGCAGCTCCCCGGGGGGCACTGAAGCTTTCTTT
CDR3aa: CASSSPGGTEAFF

abundance: -
v_gene: TRBV19
d_gene: TRBD2
j_gene: TRBJ2-2
CDR3nt: TGTGCCAGTAAGCAGGGGGGACTAGCGGGAGAAGCCGGGGAGCTGTTTTTT
CDR3aa: CASKQGGLAGEAGELFF

abundance: -
v_gene: TRBV6-5
d_gene: -
j_gene: TRBJ2-2
CDR3nt: TGTGCCAGCGCCACCACTAGCCCTAACACCGGGGAGCTGTTTTTT
CDR3aa: CASATTSPNTGELFF

abundance: once
v_gene: TRBV29-1
d_gene: TRBD1
j_gene: TRBJ2-1
CDR3nt: TGCAGCGTCCGGGACAGGGGTTACAATGAGCAGTTCTTC
CDR3aa: CSVRDRGYNEQFF

abundance: -
v_gene: TRBV30
d_gene: -
j_gene: TRBJ1-3
CDR3nt: TGTGCCTGGAGTCCTACCGACAGCTCTGGAAACACCATATATTTT
CDR3aa: CAWSPTDSSGNTIYF

abundance: -
v_gene: TRBV6-5
d_gene: -
j_gene: TRBJ2-1
CDR3nt: TGTGCCAGCAGTTACTCTCGACTCCTCAATGAGCAGTTCTTC
CDR3aa: CASSYSRLLNEQFF

abundance: few
v_gene: TRBV9
d_gene: TRBD1
j_gene: TRBJ1-1
CDR3nt: TGTGCCAGCAGCGTACGGGACAGCTATGGGACTGAAGCTTTCTTT
CDR3aa: CASSVRDSYGTEAFF

abundance: -
v_gene: TRBV6-6
d_gene: -
j_gene: TRBJ1-2
CDR3nt: TGTGCCAGCAGTTACACCGCCCAGGGTAACTATGGCTACACCTTC
CDR3aa: CASSYTAQGNYGYTF

abundance: -
v_gene: TRBV5-3
d_gene: TRBD1
j_gene: TRBJ1-1
CDR3nt: TGTGCCAGATTACGTAAAGGGACAGGCGGAAACACTGAAGCTTTCTTT
CDR3aa: CARLRKGTGGNTEAFF

abundance: -
v_gene: TRBV6-2/TRBV6-3
d_gene: -
j_gene: TRBJ1-2
CDR3nt: TGTGCCAGCAGTTACGTGGGAGTTCCCACCTTC
CDR3aa: CASSYVGVPTF

abundance: -
v_gene: TRBV9
d_gene: TRBD1
j_gene: TRBJ2-3
CDR3nt: TGTGCCAGCAGCGAGAAGGGGACAGTGACAGCGGCGCAGTATTTT
CDR3aa: CASSEKGTVTAAQYF

abundance: -
v_gene: TRBV5-6
d_gene: TRBD1
j_gene: TRBJ2-2
CDR3nt: TGTGCCAGCAGTATCACCGGGACAGGGTACACCGGGGAGCTGTTTTTT
CDR3aa: CASSITGTGYTGELFF

abundance: -
v_gene: TRBV11-2
d_gene: TRBD2
j_gene: TRBJ2-3
CDR3nt: TGTGCCAGCAGTCCCAGGGGTGGTAGCGGGGCGAGCACAGATACGCAGTATTTT
CDR3aa: CASSPRGGSGASTDTQYF

abundance: -
v_gene: TRBV19
d_gene: TRBD2
j_gene: TRBJ2-2
CDR3nt: TGTGCCAGTAGACACCCGGGGGGGGGCCTCCTTCCCGGGGAGCTGTTTTTT
CDR3aa: CASRHPGGGLLPGELFF

abundance: -
v_gene: TRBV19
d_gene: -
j_gene: TRBJ1-3
CDR3nt: TGTGCCAGTAGTACGGGAGTCTCTGGAAACACCATATATTTT
CDR3aa: CASSTGVSGNTIYF

abundance: -
v_gene: TRBV7-3
d_gene: -
j_gene: TRBJ1-4
CDR3nt: TGTGCCAGCAGCACACAGTTTTTT
CDR3aa: CASSTQFF

abundance: -
v_gene: TRBV19
d_gene: TRBD1
j_gene: TRBJ2-3
CDR3nt: TGTGCCAGTAGTATAATGGGGACAGCCCCGAATACGCAGTATTTT
CDR3aa: CASSIMGTAPNTQYF

abundance: -
v_gene: TRBV9
d_gene: -
j_gene: TRBJ1-2
CDR3nt: TGTGCCAGCAACCCCCGCCCCGGGACAAATGGCTACACCTTC
CDR3aa: CASNPRPGTNGYTF

abundance: -
v_gene: TRBV10-2
d_gene: -
j_gene: TRBJ1-4
CDR3nt: TGCGCCAGCAGTGAGCAGGGAACAACTAATGAAAAACTGTTTTTT
CDR3aa: CASSEQGTTNEKLFF

abundance: -
v_gene: TRBV5-1
d_gene: -
j_gene: TRBJ2-7
CDR3nt: TGCGCCAGCAGACAGGGAGTGGACTACGAGCAGTACTTC
CDR3aa: CASRQGVDYEQYF

abundance: -
v_gene: TRBV27
d_gene: -
j_gene: TRBJ1-3
CDR3nt: TGTGCCAGCAGTTTGGGACAAAGCTCTGGAAACACCATATATTTT
CDR3aa: CASSLGQSSGNTIYF

abundance: -
v_gene: TRBV7-9
d_gene: -
j_gene: TRBJ1-2
CDR3nt: TGTGCCAGCAGCTTAGGAGGCAATGGCTACACCTTC
CDR3aa: CASSLGGNGYTF